Each of the 30 T cell receptor beta chains below was sequenced from the same sample in a study of blood T cell repertoires in COVID-19. Sequencing used immunoSEQ multiplex PCR; TCRdb keeps in-frame clones, though not all of them. In the table there are 130,000 to 150,000 clones, approximately 80% of which are singletons. The sequencing sample was made of peripheral blood. The source of these receptors is a human donor in a cohort sampled during active COVID-19.

V is TRBV5-1 and J is TRBJ2-7, with D possibly being TRBD1 (6 bases). Germline-derived CDR1 and CDR2 are SGHRS and YFSETQ. The CDR3 totals 12 residues. The V gene lost 5 bases and the J gene lost 5 bases, with 11 bases spanning the gap. The CDR3 loop reads CASRWTEHEQYF. DNA for the CDR3: TGCGCCAGCAGGTGGACAGAGCACGAGCAGTACTTC.

The chain uses TRBV27 and TRBJ2-5, with D perhaps matching TRBD2 (6 bases). CDR1 MNHEY and CDR2 SMNVEV come from the germline V gene (reference sequence). V was pared by 3 bases and J by 2 bases, with 13 bases between. The CDR3 is 15 amino acids. CDR3: CASSFLGGKQETQYF. CDR3 DNA: TGTGCCAGCAGTTTTCTGGGAGGAAAACAAGAGACCCAGTACTTC.

The chain recombines TRBV4-1 with TRBJ2-7; D gene uncertain. CDR3 length equals 14 residues. Trimming pared 1 base from V and 7 bases from J, leaving 14 bases between. CDR1 is MGHRA and CDR2 is YSYEKL in the germline V gene. The CDR3: CASSQGWSLGEQYF. DNA of the CDR3: TGCGCCAGCAGCCAAGGGTGGAGCCTTGGGGAGCAGTACTTC.

The chain joins TRBV28 to TRBJ1-5; 10 bases line up with TRBD1. From germline, CDR1 is MDHEN and CDR2 SYDVKM. This CDR3 region has 15 residues. V lost 6 bases to trimming and J lost 0 bases; unmatched junction nucleotides: 2. The CDR3, as DNA: TGTGCCAGCAGGGGACAGGGGATTAGCAATCAGCCCCAGCATTTT. This codes for CASRGQGISNQPQHF.

The V gene is TRBV27, the J gene TRBJ2-3; a weak D match, TRBD2 (5 bases). The CDR3 loop spans 16 amino acids. V was pared by 4 bases and J by 2 bases, with 16 bases between. The germline CDR1 and CDR2 sequences are MNHEY and SMNVEV (reference sequence). As DNA, the CDR3 is TGTGCCAGCAGTTACAAGACCGGGATCAACACAGATACGCAGTATTTT. Its translation: CASSYKTGINTDTQYF.

This chain connects TRBV28 to TRBJ1-1; 8 bases map to TRBD1. The trim removed 10 bases at V and 3 bases at J, leaving 7 bases unmatched. The CDR3 totals 13 residues. In germline, CDR1 is MDHEN, CDR2 SYDVKM. The CDR3, as DNA: TGTGCCACGTCAGGGGGCTGGGACACTGAAGCTTTCTTT. The encoded protein is CATSGGWDTEAFF.

The chain is built from TRBV19 and TRBJ2-3; D gene unclear. This CDR3 contains 15 residues. V lost 1 base, J lost 2 bases, and 10 bases lay in between. The germline gives CDR1 LNHDA, CDR2 SQIVND (reference sequence). In DNA, the CDR3 is TGTGCCAGTAGTATAGGGAGCCAATACACAGATACGCAGTATTTT. Amino acids: CASSIGSQYTDTQYF. Variable domain in full (rest from reference TRBV19 and TRBJ2-3): DGGITQSPKYLFRKEGQNVTLSCEQNLNHDAMYWYRQDPGQGLRLIYYSQIVNDFQKGDIAEGYSVSREKKESFPLTVTSAQKNPTAFYLCASSIGSQYTDTQYFGPGTRLTVL.

The V call is TRBV5-6, the J call TRBJ2-7; D is unclear. The V end was cut by 5 bases, the J end by 9 bases, with 12 bases between. The length of the CDR3 is 11 residues. Germline V gene lookup returns CDR1 SGHDT and CDR2 YYEEEE. In nucleotides, the CDR3 is TGTGCCAGCAGAGGAGAGCTTGGGCAGTACTTC. Protein sequence: CASRGELGQYF.

The chain employs TRBV7-3 and TRBJ2-6; D gene unclear. The CDR3 is 15 amino acids. Germline loops: CDR1 SGHTA, CDR2 FQGTGA. The V end lost 2 bases, the J end lost 2 bases, and 7 bases lay between the germline ends. CDR3 region: CASSLYSAGANVLTF. In nucleotides, the CDR3 is TGTGCCAGCAGCTTATACTCTGCTGGGGCCAACGTCCTGACTTTC.

The gene calls are TRBV6-2 or TRBV6-3 and TRBJ1-2, with a weak D call TRBD1 (6 bases). Trimming stripped 4 bases from V and 4 bases from J, with 19 bases between. The germline V gene encodes CDR1 MNHEY and CDR2 SVGEGT. CDR3 length: 16 residues. The CDR3 region is CASSWGGREGTYGYTF. The CDR3 nucleotides read TGTGCCAGCAGTTGGGGGGGGCGCGAAGGGACCTATGGCTACACCTTC.

Only one count was recorded for this clone. The chain uses TRBV3-1 (or the pseudogene TRBV3-2) and TRBJ2-7; 8 positions match TRBD1. Unmatched junction bases numbered 13, after V lost 3 bases and J lost 3 bases. Germline CDR1 and CDR2: LGHDT and YNNKEL (reference sequence). This CDR3 is built from 17 residues. As DNA, the CDR3 is TGTGCCAGCAGCCATACAAACAGGGGGGTATTTCGCTACGAGCAGTACTTC. It specifies CASSHTNRGVFRYEQYF.

This clone was detected only once. The chain is built from TRBV7-2 and TRBJ2-7, with TRBD1 identical over 9 bases. V lost 5 bases to trimming and J lost 7 bases; unmatched junction nucleotides: 12. The CDR3 contains 15 residues. Germline V CDR1 and CDR2: SGHTA, FQGNSA. DNA of the CDR3: TGTGCCAGCAGCCCGAACAGGGGGCTTCGTCGGGAGCAGTACTTC. Protein product: CASSPNRGLRREQYF.

The rearrangement links TRBV18 to TRBJ1-6, with no clear D. V gave up 2 bases and J gave up 5 bases, with 10 bases separating them. CDR1 KGHSH and CDR2 LQKENI come from the germline V gene. The CDR3 is made up of 15 amino acids. Here the CDR3 reads CASSPTGNDNSPLHF. The CDR3 DNA follows: TGTGCCAGCTCACCAACGGGGAATGATAATTCACCCCTCCACTTT.

This clone was found a few times. The rearrangement uses TRBV7-3 and TRBJ2-7, with TRBD1 identical over 10 bases. Germline-derived CDR1 and CDR2 are SGHTA and FQGTGA. The CDR3 is made up of 13 amino acids. V lost 5 bases and J lost 9; bases outside the gene matches: 7. The DNA for the CDR3 is TGTGCCAGCAGCAAAGGGACAGGGGAGGTGCAGTACTTC. This gives the protein CASSKGTGEVQYF.

The chain uses TRBV6-5 and TRBJ2-7, with TRBD1 matching over 9 bases. The CDR3 sequence is 14 residues long. V dropped 4 bases and J dropped 6; count of bases not matched to a gene: 7. The germline V gene has CDR1 MNHEY and CDR2 SVGAGI. CDR3 region: CASSWSGQGFEQYF. CDR3 DNA: TGTGCCAGCAGTTGGAGCGGACAGGGGTTCGAGCAGTACTTC.

The chain links TRBV4-1 to TRBJ1-3; 9 bases are shared with TRBD1. Germline values: CDR1 MGHRA, CDR2 YSYEKL. Unmatched junction bases numbered 7, after V lost 5 bases and J lost 5 bases. The CDR3 has 15 amino acids. CDR3: CASSVDGTGRNTIYF. The DNA for the CDR3 is TGCGCCAGCAGCGTCGACGGGACAGGGAGAAACACCATATATTTT.

This chain uses TRBV6-5 with TRBJ2-1; TRBD2 aligns across 7 bases. CDR3 length: 14 residues. Trimming at V came to 6 bases and at J to 2 bases, leaving 4 bases not matched to a gene. Germline-derived CDR1 and CDR2 are MNHEY and SVGAGI. CDR3 loop: CASSRGLAYNEQFF. CDR3 in DNA: TGTGCCAGCAGCCGAGGACTAGCCTACAATGAGCAGTTCTTC.

This rearrangement joins TRBV19 to TRBJ2-3, with 7 bases lining up with TRBD2. The CDR3 has 16 residues. V lost 1 base, J lost 0 bases, and 4 bases stayed unmatched. Germline CDR1 LNHDA, CDR2 SQIVND (reference sequence). The DNA for the CDR3 is TGTGCCAGTAGTATAGGGGGACTACGAAGCACAGATACGCAGTATTTT. As protein: CASSIGGLRSTDTQYF.

The sample holds one count of this clone. V gene TRBV5-1 combines with J gene TRBJ2-2; 9 bases line up with TRBD1. Unmatched junction bases numbered 7, after V lost 3 bases and J lost 1 base. Germline CDR1 is SGHRS and CDR2 is YFSETQ. This CDR3 has 17 residues. Here the CDR3 reads CASSSPKTGGNTGELFF. The CDR3 DNA follows: TGCGCCAGCAGCTCGCCGAAGACAGGGGGGAACACCGGGGAGCTGTTTTTT.

The rearrangement uses TRBV4-3 and TRBJ2-1; D may be TRBD2 (5 bases). Per germline, CDR1 LGHNA and CDR2 YSLEER. The CDR3 length is 15 residues. V was trimmed by 3 bases and J by 9 bases, leaving 18 bases between them. The CDR3 reads CASSQAERARGEQFF. CDR3 sequence (DNA): TGCGCCAGCAGCCAGGCCGAGAGGGCCAGAGGTGAGCAGTTCTTC.

The chain joins TRBV9 to TRBJ2-7, with TRBD2 matching over 7 bases. This CDR3 has 16 amino acids. CDR1 and CDR2 from the germline V gene are SGDLS and YYNGEE. Unmatched junction bases numbered 8, after V lost 2 bases and J lost 0 bases. CDR3 in DNA: TGTGCCAGCAGCGTCGGTAGCGGGCTGAGCTCCTACGAGCAGTACTTC. Protein product: CASSVGSGLSSYEQYF.

This chain uses TRBV28 with TRBJ1-1, with D hard to call. V was shortened by 7 bases and J by 1 base, with 7 bases between the two germline ends. The length of the CDR3 is 12 residues. CDR1 and CDR2 from the germline V gene are MDHEN and SYDVKM. CDR3 DNA sequence: TGTGCCAGCAAGGAGGCGAACACTGAAGCTTTCTTT. Encoded protein: CASKEANTEAFF.

This chain links TRBV5-1 with TRBJ1-2; no reliable D call. This CDR3 contains 16 residues. Germline V gene data show CDR1 as SGHRS and CDR2 as YFSETQ. Between the trimmed V and J ends, which lost 0 bases and 8 bases, there was a span of 20 bases. In DNA, the CDR3 is TGCGCCAGCAGCTTGGATCCGGCAGGCCGCCCATTCGGCTACACCTTC. Translated: CASSLDPAGRPFGYTF.

CDR3 amino acids: CASTTPTQGPRPQHF. As DNA, the CDR3 is TGTGCCAGCACCACACCGACACAGGGGCCAAGGCCCCAGCATTTT. The genes are TRBV28 and TRBJ1-5; 7 bases match TRBD1. The CDR3 sequence is 15 residues long. V lost 7 bases, J lost 9 bases, and 15 bases stayed unmatched. The germline V gene encodes CDR1 MDHEN and CDR2 SYDVKM.

The genes are TRBV7-2 and TRBJ1-1; 7 bases match TRBD1. The CDR3 length is 14 residues. With 3 bases clipped from V and 3 bases from J, the junction kept 4 bases outside the gene matches. CDR1 is SGHTA, CDR2 FQGNSA, per germline. As DNA, the CDR3 is TGTGCCAGCAGCTTCGCAGGGGGAGACACTGAAGCTTTCTTT. Amino acid sequence: CASSFAGGDTEAFF.

This chain uses TRBV18 with TRBJ2-2; 7 bases are shared with TRBD1. This CDR3 contains 15 residues. CDR1 KGHSH and CDR2 LQKENI come from the germline V gene. The J segment lost 5 bases and the V segment lost 6 bases, leaving 9 bases of the junction unmatched. The CDR3, as DNA: TGTGCCAGCTCCCCCGACAGGGCTAAGACCGGGGAGCTGTTTTTT. Protein: CASSPDRAKTGELFF.

The chain is built from TRBV3-1 (or the pseudogene TRBV3-2) and TRBJ2-7; 10 bases are shared with TRBD2. Per the germline V gene, CDR1 is LGHDT and CDR2 is YNNKEL (reference sequence). CDR3 length: 12 amino acids. V lost 2 bases and J lost 12; bases outside the gene matches: 4. CDR3 nucleotide sequence: TGTGCCAGCAGCCAATCTACTAGCGGGACGTACTTC. Its translation is CASSQSTSGTYF.

As for this clone: The sample carries other DNA sequences with the same CDR3. The V call is TRBV20-1, the J call TRBJ1-5; a possible D gene is TRBD1 (5 bases). Germline V gene data show CDR1 as DFQATT and CDR2 as SNEGSKA (reference sequence). The V end lost 4 bases, the J end lost 4 bases, and 5 bases lay between the germline ends. This CDR3 spans 11 amino acids. The CDR3 DNA is TGCAGTGCTACAGGGAATCAGCCCCAGCATTTT. It is translated as CSATGNQPQHF.

The gene calls are TRBV2 and TRBJ2-7; TRBD2 aligns across 9 bases. The V gene's germline CDR1 is SNHLY and CDR2 FYNNEI. V was clipped by 10 bases and J by 0 bases; unmatched bases: 7. The CDR3 contains 14 residues. CDR3 DNA sequence: TGTGCCACAGGACTAGCGCCAAGCTCCTACGAGCAGTACTTC. This codes for CATGLAPSSYEQYF.

Comments on this clone: Because it lacks the conserved phenylalanine or tryptophan at the end, this CDR3 is likely a read error. It is unclear where the CDR3 begins or ends on the DNA, so no DNA is shown, and the CDR3 is as TCRdb lists it. The gene calls are TRBV6-1 and TRBJ1-2; the table calls TRBD1, which could not be checked here. The CDR3 is 13 residues long, counting both termini. The germline V gene encodes CDR1 MNHNS and CDR2 SASEGT. CDR3 sequence: CASSEVGTGYSYV.